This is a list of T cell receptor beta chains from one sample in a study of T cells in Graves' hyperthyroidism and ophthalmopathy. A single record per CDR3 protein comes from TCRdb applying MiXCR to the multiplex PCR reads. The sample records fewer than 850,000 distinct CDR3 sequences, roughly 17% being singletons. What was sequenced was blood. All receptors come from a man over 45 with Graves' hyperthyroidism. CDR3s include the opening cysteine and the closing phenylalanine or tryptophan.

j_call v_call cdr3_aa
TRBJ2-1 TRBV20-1 CSAPQIRTGVNNEQFF
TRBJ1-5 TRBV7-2 CASSLVEGRNQPQHF
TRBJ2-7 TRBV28 CASNDPGQSYEQYF
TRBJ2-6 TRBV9 CASSPRIVSGAPGANVLTF
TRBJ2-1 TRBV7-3 CASSLKGGNSHEEQFF
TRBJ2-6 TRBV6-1 CASRAGTYLPSGANVLTF
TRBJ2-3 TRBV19 CASSSDRWADTQYF
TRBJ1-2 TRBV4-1 CASSPTRQSANYGYTF
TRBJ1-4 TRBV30 CAWTLNEKLFF
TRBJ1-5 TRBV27 CASSFIDSNQPQHF
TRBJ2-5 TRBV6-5 CASSYSSGTETQYF
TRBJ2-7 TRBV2 CASLAGGTYEQYF
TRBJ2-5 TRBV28 CASSSRIAGGETQYF
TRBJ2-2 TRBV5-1 CASSLRSRTQNTGELFF
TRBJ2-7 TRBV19 CASSTTGGAYEQYF
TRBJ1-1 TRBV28 CASIRGPMNTEAFF
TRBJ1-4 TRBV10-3 CAIRADRASKLFF
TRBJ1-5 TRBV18 CASSPQGRGNQPQHF
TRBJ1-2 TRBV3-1 CASSPTREGNYGYTF
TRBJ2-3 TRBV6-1 CASSGVQGTDTQYF
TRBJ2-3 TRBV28 CASSGGSSDTQYF
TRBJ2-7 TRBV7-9 CASIPGQSPYEQYF
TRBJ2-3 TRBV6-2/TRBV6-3 CASSYLGWTSGSDTQYF
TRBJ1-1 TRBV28 CASSFHPDRMSTEAFF
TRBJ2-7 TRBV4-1 CASSRIDGMAYEQYF
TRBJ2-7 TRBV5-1 CASSLSGRHYEQYF
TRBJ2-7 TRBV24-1 CATSDKYRVSFYEQYF
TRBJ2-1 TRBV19 CASEESGSSYNEQFF
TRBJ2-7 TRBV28 CASGSGTGVSYEQYF
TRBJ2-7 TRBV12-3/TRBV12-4 CASSQPAGLAGAYEQYF
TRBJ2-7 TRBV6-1 CASSLSGRAPCEQYF
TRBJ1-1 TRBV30 CAWSAQRNTEAFF
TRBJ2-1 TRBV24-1 CATSGSLAGTFSYNEQFF
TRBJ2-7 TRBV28 CASSLWGKGEQYF
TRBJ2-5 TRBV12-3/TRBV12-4 CASSLALQETQYF
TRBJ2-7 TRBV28 CASRSGGVHEQYF
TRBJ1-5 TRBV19 CASSLRRDSHYSNQPQHF
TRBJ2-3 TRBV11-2 CASSLNPSHTDTQYF
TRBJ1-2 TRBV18 CASSPGQEYGYTF
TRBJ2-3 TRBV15 CATSRRTGTDTQYF
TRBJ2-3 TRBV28 CASSWGLAGTDTQYF
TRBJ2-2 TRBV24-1 CATRGQGGTGELFF
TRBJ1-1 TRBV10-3 CAISDRGCTEAFF
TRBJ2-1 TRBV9 CASSFARGGGQFF
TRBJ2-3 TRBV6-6 CASSYSRDTDTQYF
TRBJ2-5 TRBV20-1 CSAKSETQYF
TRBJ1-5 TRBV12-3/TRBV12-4 CASSSGGPPQPQHF
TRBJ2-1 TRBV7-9 CASSLVTGGPGEQFF
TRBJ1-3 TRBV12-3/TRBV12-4 CASSSPGHNGNTIYF